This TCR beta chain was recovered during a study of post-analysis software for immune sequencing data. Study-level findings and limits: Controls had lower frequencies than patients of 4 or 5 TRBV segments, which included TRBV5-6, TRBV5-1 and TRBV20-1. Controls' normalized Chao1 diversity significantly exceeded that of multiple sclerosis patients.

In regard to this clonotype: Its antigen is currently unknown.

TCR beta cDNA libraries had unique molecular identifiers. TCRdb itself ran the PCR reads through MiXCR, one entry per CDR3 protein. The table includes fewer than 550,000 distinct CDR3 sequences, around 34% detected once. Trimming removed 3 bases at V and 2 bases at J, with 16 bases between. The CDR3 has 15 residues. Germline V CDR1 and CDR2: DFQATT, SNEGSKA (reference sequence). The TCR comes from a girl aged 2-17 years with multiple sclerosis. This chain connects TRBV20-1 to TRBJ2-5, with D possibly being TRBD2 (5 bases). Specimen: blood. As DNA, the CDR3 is TGCAGTGCTAGTGGTATGGTCGGGAAACAAGAGACCCAGTACTTC. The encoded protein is CSASGMVGKQETQYF.